The clone carrying this T cell receptor (beta chain) has a count of ten or more. Trimming cost V 4 bases and J 10 bases; bases outside gene matches: 13. Germline loops: CDR1 SGHTA, CDR2 FQGNSA. This CDR3 contains 15 residues. TCRdb passed the RT-PCR reads through MiXCR, listing each CDR3 protein once. The table includes approximately 500,000 distinct CDR3 sequences, 11% to 15% detected once. This entry is derived from a study of response to subunit inactivated influenza vaccine. The receptor was isolated from a man aged 45-60 years who received an inactivated influenza vaccine. The chain carries TRBV7-2 and TRBJ1-2, with TRBD1 matching over 9 bases. The sample here was PBMCs from blood, taken roughly 12 days after vaccination. This CDR3 is CASSSEVGTGRLYTF. CDR3 in DNA: TGTGCCAGCAGCTCCGAAGTCGGGACAGGGCGTCTCTACACCTTC.